These 28 T cell receptor beta chains came from one sample sequenced in a study of shared clonotypes between healthy human individuals. CD45RO-negative, CCR7-selected cells formed the naive CD8 fraction, which excluded terminally differentiated effector memory CD45RA+ cells. TCRdb's table, derived via immunoSEQ multiplex PCR, lists solely in-frame clones and lacks some. Altogether roughly 2.1 million clones are present, 85% to 95% being singletons, with the ten largest covering under 2%. Sequenced sample: naive CD8+ T cells from PBMCs. The receptors derive from a man between 18 and 35 years old in good health. Some clones in this sample may be carry-over from other donors' samples.

Notes on this clone: This sample also contains other DNA sequences that code for the same CDR3. This sequence joins TRBV9 and TRBJ2-1; 9 bases match TRBD2. The CDR3 consists of 15 residues. J was trimmed by 5 bases and V by 0 bases; bases with no gene match: 3. Germline CDR1 reads SGDLS; CDR2 reads YYNGEE. The chain's CDR3 is CASSVVLAGNNEQFF. The CDR3 region has the DNA TGTGCCAGCAGCGTAGTACTAGCGGGCAACAATGAGCAGTTCTTC.

V is TRBV6-5 and J is TRBJ1-1; D gene uncertain. The CDR3 totals 15 residues. V lost 4 bases and J 5 bases, leaving 17 bases between the germline ends. CDR1 is MNHEY, CDR2 SVGAGI, per germline. In DNA, the CDR3 is TGTGCCAGCAGTTTAACGGGATCCCCAGTAACTGAAGCTTTCTTT. Translated, it gives CASSLTGSPVTEAFF.

This chain uses TRBV7-7 with TRBJ2-1, with 9 positions matching TRBD2. Per germline, CDR1 SSHAT and CDR2 FNYEAQ (reference sequence). V dropped 3 bases and J dropped 2; count of bases not matched to a gene: 5. This CDR3 comprises 16 residues. CDR3 nucleotide sequence: TGTGCCAGCAGCTTTTCAGCGGGAGGTGCCTACAATGAGCAGTTCTTC. Amino acid sequence: CASSFSAGGAYNEQFF. Drawing the rest from reference TRBV7-7 and TRBJ2-1, the complete variable domain is GAGVSQSPRYKVTKRGQDVTLRCDPISSHATLYWYQQALGQGPEFLTYFNYEAQPDKSGLPSDRFSAERPEGSISTLTIQRTEQRDSAMYRCASSFSAGGAYNEQFFGPGTRLTVL.

This clone appeared once. The chain has TRBV5-4 and TRBJ2-2, with a weak D call TRBD2 (5 bases). The CDR3 is 15 residues long. CDR1 and CDR2 from the germline V gene are SGHNT and YYREEE (reference sequence). V was cut by 3 bases and J by 0 bases, with 9 bases left in between. CDR3 sequence reads: CASSSPGTNTGELFF. In nucleotides, the CDR3 is TGTGCCAGCAGCTCCCCCGGGACGAACACCGGGGAGCTGTTTTTT.

This clone was counted a few times. V gene TRBV7-9 combines with J gene TRBJ1-1; D not certain. This CDR3 is 16 amino acids long. CDR1 SEHNR and CDR2 FQNEAQ come from the germline V gene (reference sequence). Trimming removed 6 bases from V and 0 bases from J, with 17 bases in between. CDR3 sequence reads: CASSNRSGSMNTEAFF. DNA of the CDR3: TGTGCCAGCAGTAACCGCAGCGGGAGCATGAACACTGAAGCTTTCTTT.

This rearrangement joins TRBV19 to TRBJ1-1, with D possibly TRBD1 on 5 matching bases. V dropped 7 bases and J dropped 3 bases, with 9 bases sitting between them. This CDR3 has 12 residues. CDR1 LNHDA and CDR2 SQIVND come from the germline V gene (reference sequence). The chain's CDR3 is CASIWDDTEAFF. The DNA of the CDR3 is TGTGCCAGTATATGGGACGACACTGAAGCTTTCTTT.

The V call is TRBV9, the J call TRBJ2-5, with 8 bases that match TRBD1. The V gene's germline CDR1 is SGDLS and CDR2 YYNGEE. The CDR3 has 15 residues. V was clipped by 2 bases and J by 4 bases; unmatched bases: 7. The CDR3 DNA sequence: TGTGCCAGCAGCGTCCGGGACAGGCACATAGAGACCCAGTACTTC. Its protein is CASSVRDRHIETQYF.

The V and J genes are TRBV6-5 and TRBJ1-5, with 8 bases aligning to TRBD1. This CDR3 has 16 amino acids. J gave up 3 bases and V 3 bases, and 7 bases lay outside the gene matches. Germline loops: CDR1 MNHEY, CDR2 SVGAGI. The CDR3 DNA follows: TGTGCCAGCAGTTATGCCGGGACAGGCCTCAATCAGCCCCAGCATTTT. Its protein is CASSYAGTGLNQPQHF.

The chain links TRBV10-3 to TRBJ2-5; D is ambiguous. This CDR3 has 13 residues. CDR1 ENHRY and CDR2 SYGVKD come from the germline V gene. V lost 7 bases and J lost 4, with 13 bases in between. The CDR3: CAIKSLQGETQYF. DNA for the CDR3: TGTGCCATCAAGAGTTTGCAAGGAGAGACCCAGTACTTC.

This clone came up a few times. Other DNA sequences in the same sample also yield this CDR3. This chain joins TRBV9 and TRBJ2-7; 7 bases agree with TRBD1. Germline values: CDR1 SGDLS, CDR2 YYNGEE. The CDR3 consists of 14 residues. Trimming removed 3 bases from V and 1 base from J; junction bases left unmatched: 4. For the CDR3, the DNA is TGTGCCAGCAGCGACCGGGACAGTTCCTACGAGCAGTACTTC. This codes for CASSDRDSSYEQYF.

This sequence joins TRBV11-2 and TRBJ2-4, with D hard to call. Trimming shortened V by 7 bases and J by 9 bases, and 16 bases separated the two germline ends. The CDR3 loop spans 13 amino acids. CDR1 SGHAT and CDR2 FQNNGV come from the germline V gene. The CDR3 here is CASTEMSMGIQYF. The CDR3 DNA reads TGTGCCAGCACTGAAATGTCGATGGGCATTCAGTACTTC.

CDR3 DNA: TGTGCCAGCAGCCCCAGGGGGTTCAGGGAGACCCAGTACTTC. It codes for CASSPRGFRETQYF. The chain combines TRBV5-6 with TRBJ2-5; 7 bases fit TRBD1. Trimming at V came to 4 bases and at J to 5 bases, leaving 8 bases not matched to a gene. The germline CDR1 and CDR2 sequences are SGHDT and YYEEEE. This CDR3 has 14 amino acids.

This chain uses TRBV9 with TRBJ2-7, with a tentative D call TRBD2 (9 bases). V was pared by 3 bases and J by 2 bases, with 21 bases between. CDR1 is SGDLS and CDR2 is YYNGEE in the germline V gene. This CDR3 region has 17 residues. The CDR3 loop reads CASSADRGPSGTYEQYF. The CDR3 nucleotides are TGTGCCAGCAGCGCCGACAGGGGCCCTAGCGGGACCTACGAGCAGTACTTC.

The V gene is TRBV27, the J gene TRBJ1-5; 9 bases map to TRBD1. The CDR3 is made up of 15 amino acids. Germline V gives CDR1 MNHEY, CDR2 SMNVEV (reference sequence). V was pared by 2 bases and J by 6 bases, with 5 bases of the junction left unmatched. CDR3 amino acids: CASSLMGTGRQPQHF. The DNA of the CDR3 is TGTGCCAGCAGTTTAATGGGGACAGGGCGTCAGCCCCAGCATTTT.

The J gene is TRBJ1-1, the V gene TRBV19; D unclear. CDR1 LNHDA and CDR2 SQIVND come from the germline V gene (reference sequence). The CDR3 totals 14 residues. Between the trimmed V and J ends, which lost 3 bases and 4 bases, there was a span of 12 bases. Here the CDR3 reads CASSIVPRGTEAFF. CDR3 in DNA: TGTGCCAGTAGTATTGTACCGCGGGGCACTGAAGCTTTCTTT.

The chain employs TRBV30 and TRBJ2-3; 12 positions agree with TRBD2. Trimming removed 8 bases from V and 2 bases from J; junction bases left unmatched: 2. Looked up from germline, CDR1 is GTSNPN and CDR2 is SVGIG (reference sequence). The CDR3 extends over 13 amino acids. DNA of the CDR3: TGTGCCGGACTAGCGGGGTACACAGATACGCAGTATTTT. Translated: CAGLAGYTDTQYF.

V and J are TRBV14 and TRBJ2-7; tentatively, D is TRBD2 (5 bases). V was clipped by 1 base and J by 5 bases, with 9 bases between them. Germline loops: CDR1 SGHDN, CDR2 FVKESK. This CDR3 is 13 amino acids long. The CDR3 loop reads CASSQAGKHEQYF. CDR3 nucleotides: TGTGCCAGCAGCCAAGCGGGGAAGCACGAGCAGTACTTC. The full variable domain, rest sourced from reference TRBV14 and TRBJ2-7, is EAGVTQFPSHSVIEKGQTVTLRCDPISGHDNLYWYRRVMGKEIKFLLHFVKESKQDESGMPNNRFLAERTGGTYSTLKVQPAELEDSGVYFCASSQAGKHEQYFGPGTRLTVT.

J is TRBJ2-2 and V is TRBV28, with 11 bases lining up with TRBD1. The ends lost 5 bases at V and 6 bases at J; junction bases unmatched: 14. CDR3 size: 18 residues. From germline, CDR1 is MDHEN and CDR2 SYDVKM. CDR3 nucleotides: TGTGCCAGCAGTCCCCTCCGCTCCGGGACAGGGGGGCCCGGGGAGCTGTTTTTT. Protein sequence: CASSPLRSGTGGPGELFF.

The chain combines TRBV28 with TRBJ2-3; either TRBD1 or TRBD2 may supply D (5 bases each). The V and J ends lost 4 bases and 1 base respectively, with 9 bases between them. Germline V gene data show CDR1 as MDHEN and CDR2 as SYDVKM. The CDR3 runs 14 residues. The CDR3 sequence is CASSWGSGTDTQYF. Here the CDR3 DNA reads TGTGCCAGCAGTTGGGGGAGCGGCACAGATACGCAGTATTTT.

The genes are TRBV27 and TRBJ2-5, with D possibly matching TRBD2 (6 bases). The J call could be wrong; TRBJ2-7 is a better fit for the DNA end. Germline CDR1 is MNHEY and CDR2 is SMNVEV (reference sequence). This CDR3 contains 14 residues. The CDR3 DNA follows: TGTGCCAGCAGCCTACTAGCTTCTCGCTACGAGCAGTACTTC. Amino acid sequence: CASSLLASRYEQYF.

The CDR3 sequence: CATGQGAGDGNYEQYF. The CDR3, as DNA: TGTGCCACCGGACAGGGGGCGGGAGACGGAAACTACGAGCAGTACTTC. The V call is TRBV5-4, the J call TRBJ2-7; TRBD1 matches 11 bases. The CDR3 has 16 residues. Germline V gene lookup returns CDR1 SGHNT and CDR2 YYREEE (reference sequence). The V gene end was trimmed by 9 bases and the J gene end by 3 bases; junction bases not matched to a gene: 14.

The CDR3, as DNA: TGTGCCAGCAGATCCAACAGTGGGCGTGGGGAAAAACTGTTTTTT. Translation gives CASRSNSGRGEKLFF. J is TRBJ1-4 and V is TRBV28; D is unresolved. V was clipped by 6 bases and J by 8 bases, with 19 bases between them. This CDR3 spans 15 amino acids. The germline gives CDR1 MDHEN, CDR2 SYDVKM.

As for this clone: This specimen includes other DNA sequences encoding the same CDR3. The chain combines TRBV5-6 with TRBJ1-6, with D perhaps matching TRBD1 (5 bases). Trimming removed 2 bases from V and 3 bases from J, with 6 bases in between. Germline V gene sequence: CDR1 SGHDT, CDR2 YYEEEE. This CDR3 is built from 14 residues. In DNA, the CDR3 is TGTGCCAGCAGCTTCCAGGGCTATAATTCACCCCTCCACTTT. Protein sequence: CASSFQGYNSPLHF. Supplemented by reference TRBV5-6 and TRBJ1-6, the full variable domain reads DAGVTQSPTHLIKTRGQQVTLRCSPKSGHDTVSWYQQALGQGPQFIFQYYEEEERQRGNFPDRFSGHQFPNYSSELNVNALLLGDSALYLCASSFQGYNSPLHFGNGTRLTVT.

This clone was seen a handful of times. The rearrangement links TRBV5-4 to TRBJ1-2; D is unclear. The CDR3 consists of 12 residues. Trimming pared 2 bases from V and 8 bases from J, leaving 10 bases between. Germline values: CDR1 SGHNT, CDR2 YYREEE (reference sequence). CDR3 sequence reads: CASSFLSNGYTF. In DNA, the CDR3 is TGTGCCAGCAGCTTCCTTAGTAACGGCTACACCTTC.

A few counts support this clone. The chain carries TRBV15 and TRBJ1-1; D uncertain. This CDR3 has 16 amino acids. Trimming removed 0 bases at V and 0 bases at J, with 11 bases between. CDR1 LNHNV and CDR2 YYDKDF come from the germline V gene (reference sequence). CDR3 sequence reads: CATSRDLEGLNTEAFF. In DNA form, the CDR3 reads TGTGCCACCAGCAGAGATCTCGAAGGGTTGAACACTGAAGCTTTCTTT.

The J gene is TRBJ2-5, the V gene TRBV27, with 13 bases aligning to TRBD2. The CDR3 contains 17 residues. V was pared by 5 bases and J by 5 bases, with 11 bases of the junction left unmatched. Germline V gene lookup returns CDR1 MNHEY and CDR2 SMNVEV (reference sequence). CDR3 in DNA: TGTGCCAGCAGTCGGACTAGCGGGAGAAGGGGGGCCGAGACCCAGTACTTC. Protein: CASSRTSGRRGAETQYF.

This chain connects TRBV14 to TRBJ2-1; possibly TRBD2 for D (5 bases). This CDR3 contains 15 residues. Trimming left V 4 bases short and J 5 bases short, with 15 bases between. The V gene's germline CDR1 is SGHDN and CDR2 FVKESK. Written as DNA, the CDR3 is TGTGCCAGCAGCCCGGAGGTCTACCATGACAATGAGCAGTTCTTC. Translation: CASSPEVYHDNEQFF.

The chain is built from TRBV4-2 and TRBJ1-2; 9 positions agree with TRBD1. Unmatched junction bases numbered 5, after V lost 0 bases and J lost 3 bases. The germline CDR1 and CDR2 sequences are LGHNA and YNFKEQ. The CDR3 covers 16 residues. The CDR3 sequence is CASSQDRGTGYYGYTF. The CDR3 nucleotides read TGTGCCAGCAGCCAAGATCGTGGGACAGGGTACTATGGCTACACCTTC.